This T cell receptor (beta chain) was captured by sequencing in a study of regulatory T cells in long-lasting Graves disease. The time point: newly diagnosed GD, antithyroid drugs for less than 3 months. Extracted RNA from PBMCs served as the source of the TCR library. EDTA tubes collected approximately 10 milliliters of peripheral blood. Building the TCR beta libraries relied on iRepertoire HTBI primers, and CDR3 regions underwent Arm-PCR. TCRdb passed the multiplex PCR reads through MiXCR, listing each CDR3 protein once. The table lists more than 450,000 distinct CDR3 sequences, roughly 17% of them singletons. Study results and limitations: Those with persistent disease had in common more public clonotypes (about 2,500) than new patients (approximately 890). Persistent disease preferred TRBV28, TRBJ1-2 and TRBJ2-5; new disease, TRBV20-1 and TRBJ2-1.

V shed 4 bases and J 6 bases; nucleotides not matched to a gene: 6. CDR3 length equals 13 residues. In germline, CDR1 is SGHRS, CDR2 YFSETQ. This clonotype was recorded at least ten times. The antigen remains undetermined. These sequences were also reported in another study, on T cells in Graves' hyperthyroidism and ophthalmopathy. That paper adds: A set of HTBI primers served as the primers for a first-round RT-PCR of the TCR CDR3.

The rearrangement uses TRBV5-1 and TRBJ2-7, with 8 bases matching TRBD1. The sample consisted of peripheral blood mononuclear cells (PBMCs), taken at new diagnosis, from a patient treated with antithyroid drugs. This receptor was identified in a man aged 35-49 years with Graves disease. The CDR3 DNA follows: TGCGCCAGCAGCAGGACAGGGAGAGGCGAGCAGTACTTC. It specifies CASSRTGRGEQYF.